The 2 T cell receptor beta chains in this list originate from one sample, sequenced in a study of cytomegalovirus exposure and HLA in healthy donors. The PCR contained 60 Vbeta and 13 Jbeta primers. Sequenced by immunoSEQ multiplex PCR; TCRdb stores in-frame clones only, minus some. The data contain approximately 150,000 clones, about 80% of them singletons. The sequencing input was PBMCs. The source of these receptors is a man between 18 and 35 years old in good health and CMV-seropositive.

The chain recombines TRBV13 with TRBJ1-2, with D perhaps matching TRBD1 (6 bases). Deletions cut 5 bases from V and 8 bases from J, with 18 bases between. The germline gives CDR1 PRHDT, CDR2 FYEKMQ (reference sequence). The CDR3 is made up of 14 amino acids. CDR3 coding DNA: TGTGCCAGCAGCGCGCAACAGGGTATAATAGGCTACACCTTC. Its translation is CASSAQQGIIGYTF.

The sample holds a few counts of this clone. The chain carries TRBV5-1 and TRBJ1-4; maybe TRBD1 (5 bases). Germline CDR1 SGHRS, CDR2 YFSETQ. The CDR3 consists of 15 residues. The V end was cut by 0 bases, the J end by 6 bases, with 12 bases between. The CDR3 DNA reads as TGCGCCAGCAGCTTGGAATGGGGGGGTTATGAAAAACTGTTTTTT. Translated: CASSLEWGGYEKLFF.